This T cell receptor (beta chain) was recovered during a study of blood T cell repertoires in COVID-19. Turning to the study itself: T cells, B-cell-depleted T cells, or PBMCs supplied cDNA or gDNA.

Study processing details: Estimation of nucleated cell counts relied on the amplification of reference gene primers. Clones were read by immunoSEQ multiplex PCR, and TCRdb kept only the in-frame ones, dropping some. V and J calls plus clone size are reproduced from that table; the DNA served to infer D and trimming. This sample yields 210,000 or so clones, of which around 90% are seen a single time; under 3.5% belongs to the top ten. Germline V CDR1 and CDR2: MNHNY, SVGAGI (reference sequence). This CDR3 is 13 amino acids long. V lost 6 bases and J 3 bases, leaving 11 bases between the germline ends.

Sequenced: peripheral blood. The source of this sequence is a man under 40 with COVID-19, enrolled during active disease. The V call is TRBV6-6, the J call TRBJ1-1; D not certain. CDR3 nucleotides: TGTGCCAGCAGCTTTCAGGCGTACACTGAAGCTTTCTTT. Translated, it gives CASSFQAYTEAFF.